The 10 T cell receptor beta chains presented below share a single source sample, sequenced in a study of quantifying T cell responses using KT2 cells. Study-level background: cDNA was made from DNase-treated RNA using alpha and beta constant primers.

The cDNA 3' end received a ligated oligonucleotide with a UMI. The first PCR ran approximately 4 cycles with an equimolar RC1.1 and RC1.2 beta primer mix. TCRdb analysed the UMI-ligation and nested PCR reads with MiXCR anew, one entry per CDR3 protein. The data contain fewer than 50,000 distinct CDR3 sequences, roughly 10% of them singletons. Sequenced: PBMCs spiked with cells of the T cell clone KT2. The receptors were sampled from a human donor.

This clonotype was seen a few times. CDR3 in amino acids: CAWSVLNTEAFF. CDR3 in DNA: TGTGCCTGGAGTGTGTTGAACACTGAAGCTTTCTTT. This chain connects TRBV30 to TRBJ1-1, with D unclear. The CDR3 has 12 amino acids. The germline CDR1 and CDR2 sequences are GTSNPN and SVGIG (reference sequence). V was cut by 0 bases and J by 0 bases, with 2 bases left in between.

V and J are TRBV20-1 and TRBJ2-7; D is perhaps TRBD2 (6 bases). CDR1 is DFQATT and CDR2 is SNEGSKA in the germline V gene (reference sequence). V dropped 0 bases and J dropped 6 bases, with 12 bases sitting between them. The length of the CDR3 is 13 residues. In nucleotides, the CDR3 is TGCAGTGCTAGAGATGTCGGGAGTGGCGAGCAGTACTTC. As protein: CSARDVGSGEQYF.

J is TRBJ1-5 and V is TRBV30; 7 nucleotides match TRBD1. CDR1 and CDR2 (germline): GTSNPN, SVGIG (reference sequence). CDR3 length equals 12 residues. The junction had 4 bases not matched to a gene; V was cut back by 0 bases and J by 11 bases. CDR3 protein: CAWSVGQGAQHF. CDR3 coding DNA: TGTGCCTGGAGTGTAGGGCAGGGGGCCCAGCATTTT.

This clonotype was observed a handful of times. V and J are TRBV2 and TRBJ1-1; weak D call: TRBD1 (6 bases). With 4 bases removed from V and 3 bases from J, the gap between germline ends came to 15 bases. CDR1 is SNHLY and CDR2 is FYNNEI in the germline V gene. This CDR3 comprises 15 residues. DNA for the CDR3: TGTGCCAGCAGTGCGCTGGGAAGGGGGTACACTGAAGCTTTCTTT. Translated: CASSALGRGYTEAFF. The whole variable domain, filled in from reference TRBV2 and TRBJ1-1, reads EPEVTQTPSHQVTQMGQEVILRCVPISNHLYFYWYRQILGQKVEFLVSFYNNEISEKSEIFDDQFSVERPDGSNFTLKIRSTKLEDSAMYFCASSALGRGYTEAFFGQGTRLTVV.

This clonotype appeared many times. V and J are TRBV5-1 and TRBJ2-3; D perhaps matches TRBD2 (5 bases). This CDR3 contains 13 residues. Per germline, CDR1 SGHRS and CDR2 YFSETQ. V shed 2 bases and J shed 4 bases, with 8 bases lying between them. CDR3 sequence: CASSFEGADTQYF. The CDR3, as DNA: TGCGCCAGCAGCTTCGAGGGAGCAGATACGCAGTATTTT.

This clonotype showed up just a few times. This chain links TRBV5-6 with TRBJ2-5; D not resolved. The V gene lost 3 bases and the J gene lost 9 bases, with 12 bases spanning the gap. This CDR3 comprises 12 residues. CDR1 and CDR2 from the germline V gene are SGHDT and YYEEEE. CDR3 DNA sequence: TGTGCCAGCAGCTCCTCGTACCAGTCCCAGTACTTC. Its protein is CASSSSYQSQYF.

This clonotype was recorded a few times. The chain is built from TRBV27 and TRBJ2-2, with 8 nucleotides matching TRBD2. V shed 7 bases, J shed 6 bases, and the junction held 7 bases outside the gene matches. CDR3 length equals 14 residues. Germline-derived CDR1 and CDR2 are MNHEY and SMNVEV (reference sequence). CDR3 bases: TGTGCCAGCAATCTTCCGGGGGGGCCCGGGGAGCTGTTTTTT. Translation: CASNLPGGPGELFF.

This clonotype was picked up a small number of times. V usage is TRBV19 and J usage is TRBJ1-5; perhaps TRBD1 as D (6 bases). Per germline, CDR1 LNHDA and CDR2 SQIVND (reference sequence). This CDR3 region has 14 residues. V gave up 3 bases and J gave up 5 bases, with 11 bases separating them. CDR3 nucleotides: TGTGCCAGTAGTATGGAGACAGGTTATCAGCCCCAGCATTTT. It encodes CASSMETGYQPQHF.

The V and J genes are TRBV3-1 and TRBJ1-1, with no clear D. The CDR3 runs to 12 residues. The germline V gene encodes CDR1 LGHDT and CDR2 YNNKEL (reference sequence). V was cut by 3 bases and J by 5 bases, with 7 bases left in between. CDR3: CASSHAGTEAFF. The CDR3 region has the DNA TGTGCCAGCAGCCATGCCGGGACTGAAGCTTTCTTT.

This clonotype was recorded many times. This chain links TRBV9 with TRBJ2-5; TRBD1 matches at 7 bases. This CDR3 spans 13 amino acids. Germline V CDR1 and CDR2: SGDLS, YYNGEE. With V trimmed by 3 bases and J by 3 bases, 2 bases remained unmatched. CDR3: CASSDGTEETQYF. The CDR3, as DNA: TGTGCCAGCAGCGATGGGACAGAAGAGACCCAGTACTTC.